In its sample, the clone carrying this T cell receptor (beta chain) was seen a few times. Since all of the isolated RNA was reverse transcribed, expressed TCRB transcripts were what got sequenced. This table comes from immunoSEQ multiplex PCR, and its TCRdb copy is limited to in-frame clones, with some not included. The table lists 200,000 to 250,000 clones, 7.5% to 10% of them singletons. This sample was included in a study of beta chain features in type 1 diabetes. The CDR3 is 16 amino acids. Germline V gene data show CDR1 as SGHNT and CDR2 as YYREEE (reference sequence). Trimming cost V 2 bases and J 4 bases, with 19 bases left between them.

V usage is TRBV5-4 and J usage is TRBJ2-7; D not resolved. The TCR originated in a woman younger than 30 in good health. Sequenced sample: naive CD4+ T cells from blood. This chain's CDR3 is CASSFLGSIGSYEQYF. The CDR3 region has the DNA TGTGCCAGCAGCTTTCTAGGCTCGATCGGAAGTTACGAGCAGTACTTC.